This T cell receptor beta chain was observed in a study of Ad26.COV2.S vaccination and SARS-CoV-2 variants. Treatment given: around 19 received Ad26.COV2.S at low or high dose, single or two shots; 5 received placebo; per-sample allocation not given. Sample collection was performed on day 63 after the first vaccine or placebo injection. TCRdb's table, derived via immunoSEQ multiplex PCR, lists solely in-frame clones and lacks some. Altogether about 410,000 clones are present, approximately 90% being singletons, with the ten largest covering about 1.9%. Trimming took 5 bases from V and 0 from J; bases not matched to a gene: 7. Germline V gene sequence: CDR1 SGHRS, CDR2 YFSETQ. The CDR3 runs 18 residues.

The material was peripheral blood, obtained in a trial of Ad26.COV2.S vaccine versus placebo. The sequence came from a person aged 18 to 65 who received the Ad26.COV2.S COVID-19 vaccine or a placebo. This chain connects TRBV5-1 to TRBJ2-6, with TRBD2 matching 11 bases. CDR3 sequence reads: CASSFIAGGPSGANVLTF. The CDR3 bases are TGCGCCAGCAGTTTTATAGCGGGAGGGCCCTCTGGGGCCAACGTCCTGACTTTC.